This is a list of T cell receptor beta chains from one sample in a study of shared clonotypes between healthy human individuals. Assay: immunoSEQ multiplex PCR; the TCRdb copy retains only in-frame clones and omits some. The sample lists around 510,000 clones; around 76% were seen once. The sequencing input was PBMCs. The receptors originated from a woman in her 40s in good health. Some clones in this sample may be carry-over from other donors' samples. CDR3s leave out the opening cysteine and the closing phenylalanine or tryptophan.

ASSSGLPLTDTQY	TRBV9	TRBJ2-3
ASSRGGTTNEKLF	TRBV27	TRBJ1-4
ASSVVMAGTDTQY	TRBV2	TRBJ2-3
ASSLDFLDTDTQY	TRBV5-1	TRBJ2-3
ASSSFRDRGRVNYEQY	TRBV5-1	TRBJ2-7
ASSLGQGPVDTQY	TRBV5-1	TRBJ2-3
ASSLGLAGYNEQF	TRBV5-1	TRBJ2-1
AISRITASSYNEQF	TRBV10-3	TRBJ2-1
ASSRRQGANTEAF	TRBV9	TRBJ1-1
SAFASYEQY	TRBV20-1	TRBJ2-7
STKVIRGPSISEQF	TRBV29-1	TRBJ2-1
ASSLATGMDYEQY	TRBV7-2	TRBJ2-7
ASKARYNEQF	TRBV19	TRBJ2-1